This TCR beta chain was sequenced in a study of neurological immune-mediated disorders. Ten or more counts support this clonotype. Antigen specificity is unknown. Trimming left V 0 bases short and J 3 bases short, with 8 bases between. The CDR3 is 15 residues long. The germline gives CDR1 MGHRA, CDR2 YSYEKL. The making of cDNA relied on 5'RACE with 10-nucleotide random UMIs. A single run covered 15-18 subjects with over 200 million TCR-beta sequences. MiXCR was run by TCRdb on the 5' RACE reads, yielding one entry per CDR3 protein. The table includes approximately 50,000 distinct CDR3 sequences, 9% to 12% detected once. Findings and limits, study-wide: Among expanded clones, no CDR3 amino acid sequences were shared across subjects, a pattern suggesting private repertoires in all groups.

The J gene is TRBJ1-4, the V gene TRBV4-1, with D hard to call. This receptor was identified in a man aged 65 to 85 with HTLV-1-associated myelopathy (HAM/TSP). Source material: PBMCs. This CDR3 is CASSQEGRANEKLFF. The CDR3 region has the DNA TGCGCCAGCAGCCAAGAAGGACGCGCTAATGAAAAACTGTTTTTT.